Each of the 28 T cell receptor beta chains below was sequenced from the same sample in a study of T-cell reconstitution after alpha-beta-depleted transplantation in children. Construction of the TCRbeta library involved unique molecular identifiers. TCRdb independently ran MiXCR on the PCR reads; one entry per CDR3 protein. Counted here are hundreds of thousands of distinct CDR3 sequences, around 14% occurring once; the ten biggest clones make up 0.79%. This material consisted of PBMCs, taken before TCRalphabeta/CD19-depleted stem cell transplant. These receptors were obtained from a girl aged 2 to 9 with congenital amegakaryocytic thrombocytopenia, due to receive a stem cell transplant.

The rearrangement joins TRBV3-1 to TRBJ1-1, with D perhaps TRBD1 (6 bases). The germline V and J ends were trimmed by 4 bases and 6 bases, with 15 bases remaining between them. CDR1 LGHDT and CDR2 YNNKEL come from the germline V gene (reference sequence). The CDR3 has 14 residues. The CDR3 region has the DNA TGTGCCAGCAGCCCTCCTGGGGGGGCTTCTGAAGCTTTCTTT. Translating gives CASSPPGGASEAFF. Together with reference TRBV3-1 and TRBJ1-1, the CDR3 gives the full variable domain: DTAVSQTPKYLVTQMGNDKSIKCEQNLGHDTMYWYKQDSKKFLKIMFSYNNKELIINETVPNRFSPKSPDKAHLNLHINSLELGDSAVYFCASSPPGGASEAFFGQGTRLTVV.

This rearrangement joins TRBV20-1 to TRBJ2-1; D not certain. The CDR3 covers 11 residues. The V gene lost 6 bases and the J gene lost 10 bases, with 13 bases spanning the gap. In germline, CDR1 is DFQATT, CDR2 SNEGSKA (reference sequence). The CDR3 region is CSARALNEQFF. CDR3 nucleotides: TGCAGTGCCCGAGCCTTGAACGAGCAGTTCTTC.

This clonotype came up many times. V and J are TRBV29-1 and TRBJ1-1; D is perhaps TRBD1 (5 bases). CDR3 length equals 13 residues. Trimming shortened V by 1 base and J by 3 bases, and 9 bases separated the two germline ends. Germline values: CDR1 SQVTM, CDR2 ANQGSEA. The DNA of the CDR3 is TGCAGCGTTGAAGTGACAGCGGACACTGAAGCTTTCTTT. Its translation is CSVEVTADTEAFF.

This clonotype has at least ten counts. The chain uses TRBV29-1 and TRBJ2-5; the D gene is possibly TRBD2 (5 bases). The CDR3 contains 14 residues. Trimming cost V 5 bases and J 2 bases, with 15 bases left between them. Germline CDR1 reads SQVTM; CDR2 reads ANQGSEA. DNA of the CDR3: TGCAGCGTTTACTTCACTGGGAGACAAGAGACCCAGTACTTC. Amino acids: CSVYFTGRQETQYF.

The chain employs TRBV7-6 and TRBJ1-1, with 8 bases that match TRBD1. The CDR3 is 15 amino acids. Trimming took 5 bases from V and 2 from J; bases not matched to a gene: 7. Germline V gene data show CDR1 as SGHVS and CDR2 as FNYEAQ. This chain's CDR3 is CASSARQGANTEAFF. CDR3 DNA sequence: TGTGCCAGCAGCGCGCGCCAGGGGGCAAACACTGAAGCTTTCTTT.

The chain carries TRBV19 and TRBJ2-2, with TRBD1 identical over 7 bases. V dropped 5 bases and J dropped 1; count of bases not matched to a gene: 7. The CDR3 covers 16 residues. The V gene's germline CDR1 is LNHDA and CDR2 SQIVND (reference sequence). CDR3 sequence reads: CASSQPTGLNTGELFF. The DNA for the CDR3 is TGTGCCAGTAGTCAACCGACAGGGTTGAACACCGGGGAGCTGTTTTTT.

This clonotype was counted only a few times. DNA for the CDR3: TGTGCCAGCATGGGACAGGGGGAGCCAGATACGCAGTATTTT. Residues: CASMGQGEPDTQYF. The V call is TRBV6-1, the J call TRBJ2-3; TRBD1 aligns across 11 bases. The trim removed 7 bases at V and 4 bases at J, leaving 4 bases unmatched. The CDR3 sequence is 14 residues long. Per germline, CDR1 MNHNS and CDR2 SASEGT.

The V call is TRBV28, the J call TRBJ2-3, with D perhaps given as TRBD1 or TRBD2 (5 bases each). The CDR3 totals 16 residues. Looked up from germline, CDR1 is MDHEN and CDR2 is SYDVKM. Trimming took off 5 bases at V and 0 bases at J, with 15 bases between the two ends. The CDR3 nucleotides read TGTGCCAGCAGTCCCCTTTGGGGACCTAGCACAGATACGCAGTATTTT. Amino acids: CASSPLWGPSTDTQYF.

In this sample, this clonotype turned up a few times. This chain links TRBV5-1 with TRBJ2-2; 8 bases line up with TRBD1. V lost 4 bases to trimming and J lost 2 bases; unmatched junction nucleotides: 4. CDR1 is SGHRS, CDR2 YFSETQ, per germline. CDR3 length equals 15 residues. CDR3 loop: CASSADRVNTGELFF. The CDR3 DNA is TGCGCCAGCAGCGCGGACAGGGTTAACACCGGGGAGCTGTTTTTT.

This clonotype has ten or more counts. This chain joins TRBV5-1 and TRBJ2-1, with a possible D match to TRBD2 (6 bases). Trimming removed 0 bases at V and 3 bases at J, with 13 bases between. This CDR3 spans 16 amino acids. Germline V gene sequence: CDR1 SGHRS, CDR2 YFSETQ. The CDR3 reads CASSLVDYSLYNEQFF. The CDR3, as DNA: TGCGCCAGCAGCTTGGTGGACTACTCTCTCTACAATGAGCAGTTCTTC.

The gene calls are TRBV5-1 and TRBJ2-5; D is tentatively TRBD1 or TRBD2 (5 bases each). Germline V gene lookup returns CDR1 SGHRS and CDR2 YFSETQ. V gave up 0 bases and J gave up 2 bases, with 14 bases separating them. This CDR3 is 16 amino acids long. In nucleotides, the CDR3 is TGCGCCAGCAGCTTGGAACCGACGGGACGACAAGAGACCCAGTACTTC. Translating it yields CASSLEPTGRQETQYF. Together with reference TRBV5-1 and TRBJ2-5, the CDR3 gives the full variable domain: KAGVTQTPRYLIKTRGQQVTLSCSPISGHRSVSWYQQTPGQGLQFLFEYFSETQRNKGNFPGRFSGRQFSNSRSEMNVSTLELGDSALYLCASSLEPTGRQETQYFGPGTRLLVL.

This clonotype was picked up many times. The J gene is TRBJ1-5, the V gene TRBV12-3 or TRBV12-4; D not resolved. CDR3 length: 15 residues. Trimming pared 2 bases from V and 5 bases from J, leaving 13 bases between. The CDR3 loop reads CASSLSNEWDQPQHF. As DNA, the CDR3 is TGTGCCAGCAGTTTAAGTAATGAGTGGGATCAGCCCCAGCATTTT.

There are many counts of this clonotype. CDR3 residues: CASSPRDRGLVDTQYF. CDR3 nucleotide sequence: TGTGCCAGCAGCCCCAGGGACAGGGGGCTGGTAGATACGCAGTATTTT. The chain links TRBV7-8 to TRBJ2-3, with 12 nucleotides matching TRBD1. The CDR3 is 16 residues long. Germline V gives CDR1 SGHVS, CDR2 FQNEAQ. The ends lost 5 bases at V and 5 bases at J; junction bases unmatched: 8.

The sample holds many counts of this clonotype. The chain combines TRBV4-1 with TRBJ2-1, with D maybe TRBD1 (5 bases). There are 12 residues in the CDR3. CDR1 and CDR2 from the germline V gene are MGHRA and YSYEKL. Trimming removed 0 bases from V and 10 bases from J, with 7 bases in between. The CDR3 loop reads CASSQDQGEQFF. DNA for the CDR3: TGCGCCAGCAGCCAAGATCAGGGAGAGCAGTTCTTC.

This clonotype was detected a few times. This rearrangement joins TRBV5-1 to TRBJ2-6; 8 bases are a match to TRBD1. Looked up from germline, CDR1 is SGHRS and CDR2 is YFSETQ. The ends lost 4 bases at V and 4 bases at J; junction bases unmatched: 7. CDR3 length: 16 residues. Here the CDR3 DNA reads TGCGCCAGCAGCATCTCGGACAGGGCCGGGGCCAACGTCCTGACTTTC. Its protein is CASSISDRAGANVLTF.

This clonotype has only one observation. The genes are TRBV12-3 or TRBV12-4 and TRBJ2-1; 9 nucleotides line up with TRBD2. V shed 7 bases, J shed 4 bases, and the junction held 8 bases outside the gene matches. The CDR3 spans 15 residues. CDR3 amino acids: CASIPSGTLYNEQFF. The CDR3 bases are TGTGCCAGCATCCCTAGCGGGACCCTTTACAATGAGCAGTTCTTC.

This clonotype was counted at least ten times. The chain employs TRBV20-1 and TRBJ2-5, with 7 bases lining up with TRBD1. The CDR3 has 13 residues. Looked up from germline, CDR1 is DFQATT and CDR2 is SNEGSKA (reference sequence). The CDR3 coding sequence is TGCAGCGTTGGGACAGACCTCCAAGAGACCCAGTACTTC. This encodes CSVGTDLQETQYF.

This clonotype was picked up a small number of times. This chain links TRBV20-1 with TRBJ2-5; possibly TRBD2 for D (6 bases). Germline V gene data show CDR1 as DFQATT and CDR2 as SNEGSKA (reference sequence). The CDR3 loop spans 14 amino acids. The V end lost 0 bases, the J end lost 7 bases, and 15 bases lay between the germline ends. CDR3 amino acids: CSARDGRFSGTQYF. In DNA, the CDR3 is TGCAGTGCTAGAGATGGGAGGTTCAGTGGGACCCAGTACTTC.

This clonotype showed up many times. The chain carries TRBV20-1 and TRBJ2-1, with TRBD2 matching 7 bases. The germline V gene encodes CDR1 DFQATT and CDR2 SNEGSKA (reference sequence). V shed 4 bases and J 4 bases; nucleotides not matched to a gene: 10. This CDR3 comprises 15 residues. Here the CDR3 reads CSATQAGPTYNEQFF. The CDR3 DNA sequence: TGCAGTGCTACACAAGCGGGACCCACATACAATGAGCAGTTCTTC.

This clonotype has just a few counts. V gene TRBV29-1 combines with J gene TRBJ1-2; tentative D call: TRBD1 (6 bases). The CDR3 consists of 15 residues. Germline-derived CDR1 and CDR2 are SQVTM and ANQGSEA. V shed 0 bases and J shed 2 bases, with 13 bases lying between them. CDR3 protein: CSVEDLGRGNYGYTF. The DNA of the CDR3 is TGCAGCGTTGAAGATCTCGGCAGGGGCAACTATGGCTACACCTTC.

This clonotype was recorded at least ten times. This chain links TRBV5-1 with TRBJ2-1; 10 bases map to TRBD1. V gave up 4 bases and J gave up 7 bases; unmatched junction bases: 8. The germline V gene has CDR1 SGHRS and CDR2 YFSETQ. The CDR3 is 15 amino acids. The CDR3 region has the DNA TGCGCCAGCAGCCCCGGGACAGGGGTTGCGAATGAGCAGTTCTTC. This gives the protein CASSPGTGVANEQFF.

At least ten counts were recorded for this clonotype. The V and J genes are TRBV11-2 and TRBJ2-1; 7 bases map to TRBD1. After removal of 5 bases from V and 4 bases from J, the junction contained 17 bases not matched to a gene. CDR3 length: 18 amino acids. Germline V gives CDR1 SGHAT, CDR2 FQNNGV. The CDR3 is CASSPPRDRDRRYNEQFF. In DNA, the CDR3 is TGTGCCAGCAGCCCTCCCAGAGACCGGGACAGACGTTACAATGAGCAGTTCTTC. Full variable domain (missing parts from reference TRBV11-2 and TRBJ2-1): EAGVAQSPRYKIIEKRQSVAFWCNPISGHATLYWYQQILGQGPKLLIQFQNNGVVDDSQLPKDRFSAERLKGVDSTLKIQPAKLEDSAVYLCASSPPRDRDRRYNEQFFGPGTRLTVL.

This clonotype was seen only a few times. The chain combines TRBV28 with TRBJ1-4, with 7 bases identical to TRBD1. CDR3 length equals 16 residues. The germline V gene has CDR1 MDHEN and CDR2 SYDVKM. The J segment lost 3 bases and the V segment lost 5 bases, leaving 9 bases of the junction unmatched. This chain's CDR3 is CASSPYGQAANEKLFF. CDR3 sequence (DNA): TGTGCCAGCAGTCCGTATGGACAGGCAGCTAATGAAAAACTGTTTTTT.

This clonotype was observed a handful of times. The chain couples TRBV4-1 to TRBJ2-1, with D possibly being TRBD1 (6 bases). CDR1 is MGHRA, CDR2 YSYEKL, per germline. CDR3 size: 15 residues. V dropped 2 bases and J dropped 1 base, with 9 bases sitting between them. The DNA of the CDR3 is TGCGCCAGCAGCCAAACAGGGTCTTCCTACAATGAGCAGTTCTTC. Encoded protein: CASSQTGSSYNEQFF.

This clonotype was seen at least ten times. The chain carries TRBV5-1 and TRBJ2-5; possible D gene TRBD2, 5 bases. The CDR3 contains 13 residues. Looked up from germline, CDR1 is SGHRS and CDR2 is YFSETQ. The V end was cut by 4 bases, the J end by 5 bases, with 12 bases between. CDR3 sequence: CASSISGRETQYF. DNA for the CDR3: TGCGCCAGCAGCATAAGCGGAAGGGAGACCCAGTACTTC.

This clonotype was seen only once. The V gene is TRBV29-1, the J gene TRBJ2-7; the match to TRBD2 covers 9 bases. There are 14 residues in the CDR3. V shed 6 bases, J shed 5 bases, and the junction held 11 bases outside the gene matches. The V gene's germline CDR1 is SQVTM and CDR2 ANQGSEA. CDR3 sequence reads: CSVSRGGRADEQYF. CDR3 coding DNA: TGCAGCGTGTCAAGGGGCGGGAGGGCCGACGAGCAGTACTTC.

This clonotype was counted between two and nine times. V and J are TRBV5-6 and TRBJ1-5; possibly TRBD1 for D (6 bases). Per germline, CDR1 SGHDT and CDR2 YYEEEE. The V gene lost 4 bases and the J gene lost 0 bases, with 23 bases spanning the gap. This CDR3 is 19 amino acids long. In DNA, the CDR3 is TGTGCCAGCAGCCGAGGGACAACCGGGTTCGATTATAGCAATCAGCCCCAGCATTTT. It specifies CASSRGTTGFDYSNQPQHF.

The chain is built from TRBV5-1 and TRBJ2-7, with D possibly matching TRBD2 (6 bases). Germline assignment: CDR1 SGHRS and CDR2 YFSETQ. The V and J ends lost 6 bases and 1 base respectively, with 23 bases between them. CDR3 length equals 17 residues. CDR3 DNA sequence: TGCGCCAGCACCCCGGAGGCCACGGGAGCTTCGTCCTACGAGCAGTACTTC. Translation: CASTPEATGASSYEQYF.